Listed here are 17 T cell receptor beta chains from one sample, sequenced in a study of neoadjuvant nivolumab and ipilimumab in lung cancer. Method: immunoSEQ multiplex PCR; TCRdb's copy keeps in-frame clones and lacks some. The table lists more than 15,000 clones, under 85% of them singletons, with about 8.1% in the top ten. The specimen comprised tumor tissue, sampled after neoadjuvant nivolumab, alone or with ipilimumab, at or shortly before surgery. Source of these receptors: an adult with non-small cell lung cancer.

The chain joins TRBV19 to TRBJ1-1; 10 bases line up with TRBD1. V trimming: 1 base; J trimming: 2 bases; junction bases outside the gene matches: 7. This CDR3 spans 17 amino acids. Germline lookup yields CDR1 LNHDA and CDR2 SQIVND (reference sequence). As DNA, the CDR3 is TGTGCCAGTAGTATAGTTTGGGGACAGGGGATCAACACTGAAGCTTTCTTT. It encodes CASSIVWGQGINTEAFF.

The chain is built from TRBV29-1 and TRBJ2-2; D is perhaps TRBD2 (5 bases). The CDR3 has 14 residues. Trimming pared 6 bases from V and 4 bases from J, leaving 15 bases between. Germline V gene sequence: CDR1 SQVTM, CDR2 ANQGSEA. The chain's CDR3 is CSVVTSAVTGELFF. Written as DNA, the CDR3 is TGCAGCGTCGTAACTAGTGCCGTCACCGGGGAGCTGTTTTTT.

The CDR3 reads CASSASSGALGNIQYF. CDR3 coding DNA: TGCGCCAGCAGCGCCTCATCCGGGGCCCTGGGAAACATTCAGTACTTC. The V gene is TRBV4-3, the J gene TRBJ2-4; D is perhaps TRBD1 or TRBD2 (5 bases each). The CDR3 has 16 residues. The germline gives CDR1 LGHNA, CDR2 YSLEER. Deletions cut 5 bases from V and 6 bases from J, with 20 bases between.

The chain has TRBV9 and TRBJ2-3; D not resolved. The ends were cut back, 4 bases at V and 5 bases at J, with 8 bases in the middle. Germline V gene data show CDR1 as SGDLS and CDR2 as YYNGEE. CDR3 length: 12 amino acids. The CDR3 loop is CASSTPRDTQYF. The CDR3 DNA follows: TGTGCCAGCAGCACCCCTAGAGATACGCAGTATTTT. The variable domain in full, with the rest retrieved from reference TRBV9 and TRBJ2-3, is DSGVTQTPKHLITATGQRVTLRCSPRSGDLSVYWYQQSLDQGLQFLIQYYNGEERAKGNILERFSAQQFPDLHSELNLSSLELGDSALYFCASSTPRDTQYFGPGTRLTVL.

The CDR3 region is CASSLGSGGAIDEQFF. Written as DNA, the CDR3 is TGCGCCAGCAGCTTGGGTAGCGGGGGGGCCATCGATGAGCAGTTCTTC. The chain is built from TRBV5-1 and TRBJ2-1; 11 nucleotides agree with TRBD2. V shed 0 bases, J shed 8 bases, and the junction held 7 bases outside the gene matches. Germline V lookup: CDR1 SGHRS, CDR2 YFSETQ. The CDR3 is made up of 16 amino acids.

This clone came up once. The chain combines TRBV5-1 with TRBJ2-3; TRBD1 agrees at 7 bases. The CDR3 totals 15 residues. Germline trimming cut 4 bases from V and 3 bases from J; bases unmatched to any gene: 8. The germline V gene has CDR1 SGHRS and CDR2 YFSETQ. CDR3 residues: CASSGRGIVTDTQYF. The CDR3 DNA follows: TGCGCCAGCAGCGGCAGGGGGATTGTGACAGATACGCAGTATTTT.

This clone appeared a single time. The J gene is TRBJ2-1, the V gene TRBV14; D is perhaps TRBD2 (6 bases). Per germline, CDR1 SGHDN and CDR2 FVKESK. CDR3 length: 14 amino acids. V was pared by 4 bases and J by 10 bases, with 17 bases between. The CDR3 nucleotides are TGTGCCAGCAGCCCATTTGGCGGGGCATGGGAGCAGTTCTTC. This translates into CASSPFGGAWEQFF. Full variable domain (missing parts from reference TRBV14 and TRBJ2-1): EAGVTQFPSHSVIEKGQTVTLRCDPISGHDNLYWYRRVMGKEIKFLLHFVKESKQDESGMPNNRFLAERTGGTYSTLKVQPAELEDSGVYFCASSPFGGAWEQFFGPGTRLTVL.

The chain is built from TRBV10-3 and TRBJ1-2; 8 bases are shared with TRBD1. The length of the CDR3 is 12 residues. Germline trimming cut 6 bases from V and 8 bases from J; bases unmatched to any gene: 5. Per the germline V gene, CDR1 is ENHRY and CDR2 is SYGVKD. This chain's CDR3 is CAIRGTGSGYTF. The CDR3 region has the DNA TGTGCCATCAGGGGGACAGGATCGGGCTACACCTTC.

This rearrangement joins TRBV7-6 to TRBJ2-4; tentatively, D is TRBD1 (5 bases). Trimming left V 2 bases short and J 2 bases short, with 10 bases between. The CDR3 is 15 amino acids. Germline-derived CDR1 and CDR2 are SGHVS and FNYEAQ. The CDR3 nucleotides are TGTGCCAGCAGCTTAACAGGATCTACCAAAAACATTCAGTACTTC. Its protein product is CASSLTGSTKNIQYF.

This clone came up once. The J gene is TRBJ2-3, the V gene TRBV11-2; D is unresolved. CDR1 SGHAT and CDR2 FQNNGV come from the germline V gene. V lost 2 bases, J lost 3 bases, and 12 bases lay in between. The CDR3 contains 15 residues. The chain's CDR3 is CASSLRVLETDTQYF. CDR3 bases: TGTGCCAGCAGCTTAAGGGTCCTAGAGACAGATACGCAGTATTTT.

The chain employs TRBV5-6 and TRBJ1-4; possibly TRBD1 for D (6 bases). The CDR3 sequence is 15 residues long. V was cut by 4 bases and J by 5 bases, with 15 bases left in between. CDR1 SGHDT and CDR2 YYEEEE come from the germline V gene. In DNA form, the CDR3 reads TGTGCCAGCAGCCCCGGAGGGGGTTTGAATGAAAAACTGTTTTTT. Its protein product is CASSPGGGLNEKLFF.

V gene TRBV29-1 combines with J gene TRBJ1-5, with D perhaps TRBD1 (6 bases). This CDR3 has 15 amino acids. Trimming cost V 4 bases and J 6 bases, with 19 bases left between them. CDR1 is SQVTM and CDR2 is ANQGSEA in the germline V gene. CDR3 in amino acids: CSVGADPQGGQPQHF. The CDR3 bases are TGCAGCGTTGGGGCAGATCCCCAAGGGGGTCAGCCCCAGCATTTT.

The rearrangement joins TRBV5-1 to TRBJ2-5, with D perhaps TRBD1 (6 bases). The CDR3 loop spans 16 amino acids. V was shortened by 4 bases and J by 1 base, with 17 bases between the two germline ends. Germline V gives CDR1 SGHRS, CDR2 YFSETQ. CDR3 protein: CASSPITGNLQETQYF. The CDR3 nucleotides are TGCGCCAGCAGCCCAATTACAGGGAACCTCCAAGAGACCCAGTACTTC.

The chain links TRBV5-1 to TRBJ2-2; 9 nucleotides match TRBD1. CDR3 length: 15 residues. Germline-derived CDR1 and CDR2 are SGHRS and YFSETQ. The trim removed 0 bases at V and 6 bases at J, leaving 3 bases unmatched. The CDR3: CASSLGDRVSGELFF. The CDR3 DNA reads TGCGCCAGCAGCTTGGGGGACAGGGTTTCCGGGGAGCTGTTTTTT.

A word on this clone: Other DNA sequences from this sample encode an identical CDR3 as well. The CDR3 here is CASREYRDLSYEQYF. CDR3 nucleotides: TGTGCCAGCAGGGAGTACAGAGACCTCTCCTACGAGCAGTACTTC. This rearrangement joins TRBV6-5 to TRBJ2-7; D gene uncertain. V shed 6 bases and J shed 0 bases, with 15 bases lying between them. The CDR3 runs 15 residues. Germline values: CDR1 MNHEY, CDR2 SVGAGI.

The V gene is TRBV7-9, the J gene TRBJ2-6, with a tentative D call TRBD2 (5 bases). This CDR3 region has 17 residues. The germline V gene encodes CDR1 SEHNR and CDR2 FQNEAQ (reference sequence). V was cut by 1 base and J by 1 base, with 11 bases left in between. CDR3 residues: CASSLVVGGSGANVLTF. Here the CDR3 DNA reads TGTGCCAGCAGCTTAGTAGTCGGAGGTTCTGGGGCCAACGTCCTGACTTTC.

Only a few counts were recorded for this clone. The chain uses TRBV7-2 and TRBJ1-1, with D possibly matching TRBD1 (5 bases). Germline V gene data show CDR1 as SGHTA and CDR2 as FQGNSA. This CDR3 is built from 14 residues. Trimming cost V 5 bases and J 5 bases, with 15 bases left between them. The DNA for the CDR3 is TGTGCCAGCAGCGACGGGGGTTTATTAACTGAAGCTTTCTTT. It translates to CASSDGGLLTEAFF. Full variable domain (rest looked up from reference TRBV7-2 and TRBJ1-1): GAGVSQSPSNKVTEKGKDVELRCDPISGHTALYWYRQSLGQGLEFLIYFQGNSAPDKSGLPSDRFSAERTGGSVSTLTIQRTQQEDSAVYLCASSDGGLLTEAFFGQGTRLTVV.